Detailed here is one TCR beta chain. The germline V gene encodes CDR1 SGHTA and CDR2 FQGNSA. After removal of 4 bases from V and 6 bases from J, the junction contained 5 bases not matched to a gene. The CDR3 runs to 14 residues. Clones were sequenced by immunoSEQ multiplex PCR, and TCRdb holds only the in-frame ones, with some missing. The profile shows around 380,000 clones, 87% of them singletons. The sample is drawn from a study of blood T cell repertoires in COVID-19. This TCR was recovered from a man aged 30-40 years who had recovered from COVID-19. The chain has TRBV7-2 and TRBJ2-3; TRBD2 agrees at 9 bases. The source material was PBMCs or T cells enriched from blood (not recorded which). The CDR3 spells CASSWGLATDTQYF. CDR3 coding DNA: TGTGCCAGCAGCTGGGGACTAGCTACGGATACGCAGTATTTT.